This T cell receptor (beta chain) came from a study of blood T cell repertoires in COVID-19. V dropped 6 bases and J dropped 1 base, with 9 bases sitting between them. Germline loops: CDR1 LNHDA, CDR2 SQIVND (reference sequence). The length of the CDR3 is 14 residues. Data came from immunoSEQ multiplex PCR; TCRdb stores just in-frame clones and leaves some out. In the table there are more than 150,000 clones, 70% to 80% of which are singletons. On this clone itself: The same CDR3 is also encoded by other DNA sequences in this sample.

Sequenced sample: peripheral blood. This chain links TRBV19 with TRBJ2-2, with D tentatively TRBD1 (6 bases). The sequence came from a man aged 45-65 years who had recovered from COVID-19. The CDR3 loop reads CASRLQGNTGELFF. In nucleotides, the CDR3 is TGTGCCAGTAGGCTACAGGGGAACACCGGGGAGCTGTTTTTT.